Each of the 21 T cell receptor beta chains below was sequenced from the same sample in a study of PD-1 blockade in classical Hodgkin lymphoma. Brentuximab vedotin exposure varied among the patients, all of whom had relapsed after autologous stem cell transplantation. Produced via immunoSEQ multiplex PCR; TCRdb's table is partial and in-frame only. The table has under 30,000 clones, 71% seen once. The source was peripheral blood mononuclear cells (PBMCs), collected at baseline. All receptors come from a human donor with classical Hodgkin lymphoma.

The chain is built from TRBV19 and TRBJ1-1, with D possibly being TRBD1 (6 bases). The germline gives CDR1 LNHDA, CDR2 SQIVND (reference sequence). Trimming pared 5 bases from V and 3 bases from J, leaving 16 bases between. The length of the CDR3 is 15 residues. The CDR3 region has the DNA TGTGCCAGTAGTGGCCTTAGGACAGAAGACACTGAAGCTTTCTTT. It yields the protein CASSGLRTEDTEAFF.

This clone was seen only once. J is TRBJ2-5 and V is TRBV18, with no clear D. Germline lookup yields CDR1 KGHSH and CDR2 LQKENI. Trimming pared 3 bases from V and 1 base from J, leaving 0 bases between. CDR3 length: 11 residues. In DNA, the CDR3 is TGTGCCAGCTCACCCCAAGAGACCCAGTACTTC. This encodes CASSPQETQYF.

The chain is built from TRBV5-1 and TRBJ1-2; no definite D call. Germline values: CDR1 SGHRS, CDR2 YFSETQ. V was cut by 0 bases and J by 7 bases, with 7 bases left in between. There are 12 residues in the CDR3. CDR3 protein: CASSLERFGYTF. The CDR3 DNA is TGCGCCAGCAGCTTGGAACGATTTGGCTACACCTTC.

This chain links TRBV10-3 with TRBJ1-6, with TRBD1 identical over 8 bases. Germline V lookup: CDR1 ENHRY, CDR2 SYGVKD. This CDR3 has 14 amino acids. J lost 7 bases, V lost 6 bases, and 5 bases had no gene match. Here the CDR3 DNA reads TGTGCCATCAGCCTGACAGGGGTCAATTCACCCCTCCACTTT. This codes for CAISLTGVNSPLHF.

This clone was seen a handful of times. DNA of the CDR3: TGTGCCAGCAGCCAAGCATGGGAATTACTCAATGAGCAGTTCTTC. Encoded protein: CASSQAWELLNEQFF. The V call is TRBV4-2, the J call TRBJ2-1, with D hard to call. This CDR3 has 15 amino acids. The V gene's germline CDR1 is LGHNA and CDR2 YNFKEQ. Trimming shortened V by 1 base and J by 6 bases, and 13 bases separated the two germline ends.

There are a few counts of this clone. The rearrangement links TRBV5-1 to TRBJ1-2, with TRBD1 identical over 8 bases. The germline CDR1 and CDR2 sequences are SGHRS and YFSETQ. After removal of 4 bases from V and 2 bases from J, the junction contained 4 bases not matched to a gene. This CDR3 region has 14 residues. CDR3 DNA: TGCGCCAGCAGCCCAGGGGACAGGAACTATGGCTACACCTTC. The encoded protein is CASSPGDRNYGYTF.

By share, this clone ranks as medium-sized. The chain has TRBV7-2 and TRBJ1-2; 7 bases agree with TRBD1. V was pared by 3 bases and J by 4 bases, with 8 bases of the junction left unmatched. The germline gives CDR1 SGHTA, CDR2 FQGNSA. The CDR3 length is 15 residues. The CDR3 is CASSFLRGSSYGYTF. The DNA for the CDR3 is TGTGCCAGCAGCTTCCTCAGGGGGTCTAGCTATGGCTACACCTTC.

Points on this clone: The identical CDR3 is also encoded by other nucleotide sequences in the sample. The chain couples TRBV29-1 to TRBJ2-3; 8 bases are a match to TRBD2. This CDR3 spans 13 amino acids. CDR1 is SQVTM, CDR2 ANQGSEA, per germline. After removal of 7 bases from V and 4 bases from J, the junction contained 7 bases not matched to a gene. The CDR3 region is CSGSGSGADTQYF. CDR3 DNA sequence: TGCAGCGGAAGCGGGAGTGGCGCAGATACGCAGTATTTT.

This clone was recorded a few times. The CDR3 reads CASSSGTGVYEQYF. The CDR3 DNA is TGTGCCAGCAGCTCGGGGACAGGGGTCTACGAGCAGTACTTC. The chain uses TRBV7-2 and TRBJ2-7; TRBD1 agrees at 10 bases. The germline gives CDR1 SGHTA, CDR2 FQGNSA. The CDR3 sequence is 14 residues long. V was clipped by 4 bases and J by 3 bases; unmatched bases: 3.

Only a few counts were recorded for this clone. The rearrangement joins TRBV19 to TRBJ1-5; D call uncertain. Trimming stripped 6 bases from V and 4 bases from J, with 13 bases between. CDR3 length equals 14 residues. From germline, CDR1 is LNHDA and CDR2 SQIVND (reference sequence). CDR3 in amino acids: CASSHGSENQPQHF. CDR3 in DNA: TGTGCCAGTAGCCATGGAAGCGAAAATCAGCCCCAGCATTTT. The whole variable domain, filled in from reference TRBV19 and TRBJ1-5, reads DGGITQSPKYLFRKEGQNVTLSCEQNLNHDAMYWYRQDPGQGLRLIYYSQIVNDFQKGDIAEGYSVSREKKESFPLTVTSAQKNPTAFYLCASSHGSENQPQHFGDGTRLSIL.

The V and J genes are TRBV7-8 and TRBJ1-5; D not resolved. This CDR3 contains 16 residues. V lost 1 base and J lost 4, with 14 bases in between. CDR1 is SGHVS and CDR2 is FQNEAQ in the germline V gene. The CDR3 protein is CASSLVRVSKNQPQHF. CDR3 sequence (DNA): TGTGCCAGCAGCTTAGTTAGGGTCAGTAAGAATCAGCCCCAGCATTTT. Using reference TRBV7-8 and TRBJ1-5 for the parts outside the CDR3, the full variable domain is GAGVSQSPRYKVAKRGQDVALRCDPISGHVSLFWYQQALGQGPEFLTYFQNEAQLDKSGLPSDRFFAERPEGSVSTLKIQRTQQEDSAVYLCASSLVRVSKNQPQHFGDGTRLSIL.

The chain employs TRBV19 and TRBJ1-2, with D possibly TRBD1 on 5 matching bases. Germline V gene lookup returns CDR1 LNHDA and CDR2 SQIVND (reference sequence). V lost 3 bases and J 1 base, leaving 9 bases between the germline ends. The CDR3 is 14 residues long. In DNA, the CDR3 is TGTGCCAGTAGTATTACCAGGGATAACTATGGCTACACCTTC. Amino acid sequence: CASSITRDNYGYTF.

This chain uses TRBV7-2 with TRBJ1-1, with D possibly TRBD1 on 6 matching bases. V was shortened by 2 bases and J by 5 bases, with 15 bases between the two germline ends. This CDR3 has 15 residues. Germline assignment: CDR1 SGHTA and CDR2 FQGNSA. The CDR3 nucleotides read TGTGCCAGCAGCTTACAGCAGGGGTTGGGAACTGAAGCTTTCTTT. Its protein product is CASSLQQGLGTEAFF.

Only a few counts were recorded for this clone. The gene calls are TRBV5-1 and TRBJ2-6; possibly TRBD1 for D (5 bases). Germline loops: CDR1 SGHRS, CDR2 YFSETQ. The ends were cut back, 0 bases at V and 0 bases at J, with 16 bases in the middle. The CDR3 loop spans 19 amino acids. Written as DNA, the CDR3 is TGCGCCAGCAGCTTGGGCCCTTCTGGTAGGGGCTCTGGGGCCAACGTCCTGACTTTC. Protein product: CASSLGPSGRGSGANVLTF. Full variable domain (remainder filled in from reference TRBV5-1 and TRBJ2-6): KAGVTQTPRYLIKTRGQQVTLSCSPISGHRSVSWYQQTPGQGLQFLFEYFSETQRNKGNFPGRFSGRQFSNSRSEMNVSTLELGDSALYLCASSLGPSGRGSGANVLTFGAGSRLTVL.

This CDR3 is CAISGLAGETYNEQFF. The CDR3 bases are TGTGCCATCAGCGGGCTAGCGGGAGAAACTTACAATGAGCAGTTCTTC. The chain recombines TRBV10-3 with TRBJ2-1; 10 bases fit TRBD2. CDR3 size: 16 residues. Per the germline V gene, CDR1 is ENHRY and CDR2 is SYGVKD. V dropped 6 bases and J dropped 4; count of bases not matched to a gene: 9.

The chain has TRBV7-9 and TRBJ2-3, with D maybe TRBD1 (6 bases). The V end was cut by 5 bases, the J end by 4 bases, with 13 bases between. In germline, CDR1 is SEHNR, CDR2 FQNEAQ (reference sequence). This CDR3 region has 14 residues. CDR3 protein: CASSKQGAADTQYF. The CDR3 DNA follows: TGTGCCAGCAGCAAACAGGGTGCCGCAGATACGCAGTATTTT. Looking up the rest from reference TRBV7-9 and TRBJ2-3 gives the full variable domain: DTGVSQNPRHKITKRGQNVTFRCDPISEHNRLYWYRQTLGQGPEFLTYFQNEAQLEKSRLLSDRFSAERPKGSFSTLEIQRTEQGDSAMYLCASSKQGAADTQYFGPGTRLTVL.

This clone turned up a few times. The chain recombines TRBV10-3 with TRBJ2-5, with TRBD1 as a possible D gene (6 bases). The V gene's germline CDR1 is ENHRY and CDR2 SYGVKD. CDR3 length: 14 amino acids. Trimming removed 6 bases at V and 3 bases at J, with 14 bases between. The CDR3 here is CAISPTGFEETQYF. The CDR3 bases are TGTGCCATCAGCCCCACAGGGTTTGAAGAGACCCAGTACTTC.

The chain is built from TRBV5-4 and TRBJ2-1, with TRBD1 matching 10 bases. There are 14 residues in the CDR3. The V gene's germline CDR1 is SGHNT and CDR2 YYREEE (reference sequence). The junction had 5 bases not matched to a gene; V was cut back by 4 bases and J by 7 bases. CDR3 in amino acids: CASSDRGRTNEQFF. Written as DNA, the CDR3 is TGTGCCAGCAGCGACAGGGGGCGCACGAATGAGCAGTTCTTC.

The chain has TRBV19 and TRBJ2-2, with D perhaps TRBD1 or TRBD2 (6 bases each). Trimming removed 10 bases at V and 5 bases at J, with 20 bases between. Germline values: CDR1 LNHDA, CDR2 SQIVND (reference sequence). CDR3 size: 15 residues. In DNA form, the CDR3 reads TGTGCCACCTTAGTGAGGGGGGCGGGGACCGGGGAGCTGTTTTTT. Encoded protein: CATLVRGAGTGELFF.

This clone was observed a few times. The CDR3 reads CASSEEYNYEQYF. CDR3 DNA: TGCGCCAGCAGTGAGGAGTACAATTACGAGCAGTACTTC. V gene TRBV10-2 combines with J gene TRBJ2-7, with D unclear. V lost 2 bases and J lost 4, with 9 bases in between. Germline values: CDR1 WSHSY, CDR2 SAAADI. This CDR3 contains 13 residues.

This clone was picked up one time. V usage is TRBV29-1 and J usage is TRBJ2-5; D gene uncertain. V was pared by 3 bases and J by 5 bases, with 7 bases between. The CDR3 extends over 11 amino acids. Germline V gives CDR1 SQVTM, CDR2 ANQGSEA. DNA for the CDR3: TGCAGCGTTGATAGGGTGGAGACCCAGTACTTC. Residues: CSVDRVETQYF.